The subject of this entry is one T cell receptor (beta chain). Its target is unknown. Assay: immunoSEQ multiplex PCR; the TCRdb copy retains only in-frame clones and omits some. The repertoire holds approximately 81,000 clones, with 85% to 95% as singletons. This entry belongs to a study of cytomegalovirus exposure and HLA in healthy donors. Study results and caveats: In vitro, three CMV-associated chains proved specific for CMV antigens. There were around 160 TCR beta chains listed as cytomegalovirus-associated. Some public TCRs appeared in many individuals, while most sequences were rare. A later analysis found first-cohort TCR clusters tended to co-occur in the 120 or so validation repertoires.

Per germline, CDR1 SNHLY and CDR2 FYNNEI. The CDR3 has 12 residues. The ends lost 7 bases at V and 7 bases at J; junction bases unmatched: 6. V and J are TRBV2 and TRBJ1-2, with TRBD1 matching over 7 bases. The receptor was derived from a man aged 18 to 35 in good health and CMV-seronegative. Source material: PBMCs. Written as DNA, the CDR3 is TGTGCCAGCATTTCGACAGGGATTGGCTACACCTTC. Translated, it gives CASISTGIGYTF.